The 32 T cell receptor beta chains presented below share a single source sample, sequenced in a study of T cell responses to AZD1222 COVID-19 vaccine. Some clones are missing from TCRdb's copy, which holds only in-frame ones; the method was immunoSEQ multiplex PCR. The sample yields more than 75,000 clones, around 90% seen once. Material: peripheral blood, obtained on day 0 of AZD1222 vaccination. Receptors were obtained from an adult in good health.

The CDR3 sequence is CASSDGTGGYLGYTF. The CDR3 bases are TGTGCCAGCAGCGACGGGACAGGGGGCTATTTAGGCTACACCTTC. The V call is TRBV28, the J call TRBJ1-2; TRBD1 agrees at 12 bases. Germline lookup yields CDR1 MDHEN and CDR2 SYDVKM. The V and J ends lost 6 bases and 8 bases, in that order; junction bases with no gene match: 10. This CDR3 has 15 amino acids.

The chain's CDR3 is CASSLQDATNEKLFF. The DNA of the CDR3 is TGTGCCAGCAGCTTACAGGATGCAACTAATGAAAAACTGTTTTTT. This rearrangement joins TRBV7-9 to TRBJ1-4, with D hard to call. Between the trimmed V and J ends, which lost 2 bases and 0 bases, there was a span of 7 bases. The germline V gene has CDR1 SEHNR and CDR2 FQNEAQ (reference sequence). CDR3 size: 15 residues. Based on the CDR3 plus reference TRBV7-9 and TRBJ1-4, the full variable domain is DTGVSQNPRHKITKRGQNVTFRCDPISEHNRLYWYRQTLGQGPEFLTYFQNEAQLEKSRLLSDRFSAERPKGSFSTLEIQRTEQGDSAMYLCASSLQDATNEKLFFGSGTQLSVL.

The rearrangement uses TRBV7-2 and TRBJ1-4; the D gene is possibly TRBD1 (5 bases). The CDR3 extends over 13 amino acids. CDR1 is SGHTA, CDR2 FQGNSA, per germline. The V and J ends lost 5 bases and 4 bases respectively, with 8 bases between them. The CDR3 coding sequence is TGTGCCAGCAGCCCCCAGGGTAATGAAAAACTGTTTTTT. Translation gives CASSPQGNEKLFF.

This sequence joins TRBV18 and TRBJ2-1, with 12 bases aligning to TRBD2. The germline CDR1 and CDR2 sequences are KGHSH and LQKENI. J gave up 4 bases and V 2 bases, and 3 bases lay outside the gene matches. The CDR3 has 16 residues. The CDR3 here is CASSPILAGGYNEQFF. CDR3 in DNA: TGTGCCAGCTCACCAATCCTAGCGGGAGGGTACAATGAGCAGTTCTTC.

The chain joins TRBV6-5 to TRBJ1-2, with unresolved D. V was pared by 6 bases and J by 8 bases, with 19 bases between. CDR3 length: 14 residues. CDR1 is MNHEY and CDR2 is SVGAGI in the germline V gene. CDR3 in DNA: TGTGCCAGCAGCACGGGTGTCGGTGCTACCGGCTACACCTTC. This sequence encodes CASSTGVGATGYTF.

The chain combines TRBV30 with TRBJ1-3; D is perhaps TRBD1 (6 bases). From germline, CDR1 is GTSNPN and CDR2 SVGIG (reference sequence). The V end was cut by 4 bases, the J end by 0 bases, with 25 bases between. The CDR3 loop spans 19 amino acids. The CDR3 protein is CAWIKQGFHSPYSGNTIYF. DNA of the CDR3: TGTGCCTGGATAAAACAGGGTTTCCATTCCCCTTACTCTGGAAACACCATATATTTT.

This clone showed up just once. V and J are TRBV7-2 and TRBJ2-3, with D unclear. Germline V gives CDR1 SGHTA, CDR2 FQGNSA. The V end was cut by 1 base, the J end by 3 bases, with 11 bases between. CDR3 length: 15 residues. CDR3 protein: CASSLGTPRTDTQYF. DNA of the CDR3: TGTGCCAGCAGCTTAGGAACACCTAGGACAGATACGCAGTATTTT. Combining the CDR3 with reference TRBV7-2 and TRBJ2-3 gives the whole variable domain GAGVSQSPSNKVTEKGKDVELRCDPISGHTALYWYRQSLGQGLEFLIYFQGNSAPDKSGLPSDRFSAERTGGSVSTLTIQRTQQEDSAVYLCASSLGTPRTDTQYFGPGTRLTVL.

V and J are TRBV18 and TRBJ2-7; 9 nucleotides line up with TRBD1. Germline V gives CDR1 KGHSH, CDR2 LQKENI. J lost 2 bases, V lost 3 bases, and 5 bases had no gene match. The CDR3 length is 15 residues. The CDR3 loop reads CASSPPGQGPYEQYF. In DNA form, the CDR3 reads TGTGCCAGCTCACCCCCGGGACAGGGTCCCTACGAGCAGTACTTC.

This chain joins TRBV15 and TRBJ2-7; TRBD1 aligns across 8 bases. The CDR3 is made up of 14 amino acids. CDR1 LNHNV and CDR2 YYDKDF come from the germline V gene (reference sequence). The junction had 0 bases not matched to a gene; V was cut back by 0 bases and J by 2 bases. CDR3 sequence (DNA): TGTGCCACCAGCAGAGACAGGGGGCCCTACGAGCAGTACTTC. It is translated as CATSRDRGPYEQYF.

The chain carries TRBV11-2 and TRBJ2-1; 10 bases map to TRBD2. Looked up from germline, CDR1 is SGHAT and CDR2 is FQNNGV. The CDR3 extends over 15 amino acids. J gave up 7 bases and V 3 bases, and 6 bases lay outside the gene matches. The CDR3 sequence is CASSLLLAGVNEQFF. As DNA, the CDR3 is TGTGCCAGCAGCTTGTTGCTAGCGGGAGTGAATGAGCAGTTCTTC.

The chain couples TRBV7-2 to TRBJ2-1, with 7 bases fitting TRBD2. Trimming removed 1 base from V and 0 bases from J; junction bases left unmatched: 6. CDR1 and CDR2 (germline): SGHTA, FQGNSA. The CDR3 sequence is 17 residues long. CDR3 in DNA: TGTGCCAGCAGCTTAGAACGGGCGGGAGTCTCCTACAATGAGCAGTTCTTC. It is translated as CASSLERAGVSYNEQFF.

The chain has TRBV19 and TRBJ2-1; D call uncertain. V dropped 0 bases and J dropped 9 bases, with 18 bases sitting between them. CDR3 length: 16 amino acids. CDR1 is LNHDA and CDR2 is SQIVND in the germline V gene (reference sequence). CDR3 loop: CASSIDPPSLTGEQFF. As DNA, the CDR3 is TGTGCCAGTAGTATAGATCCTCCTAGTCTAACGGGTGAGCAGTTCTTC.

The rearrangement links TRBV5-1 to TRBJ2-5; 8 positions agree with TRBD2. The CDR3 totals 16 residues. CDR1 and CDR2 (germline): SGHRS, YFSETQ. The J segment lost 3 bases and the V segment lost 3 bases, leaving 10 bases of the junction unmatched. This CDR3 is CASSSGASGGKETQYF. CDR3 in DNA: TGCGCCAGCAGCTCGGGAGCGAGCGGGGGAAAAGAGACCCAGTACTTC.

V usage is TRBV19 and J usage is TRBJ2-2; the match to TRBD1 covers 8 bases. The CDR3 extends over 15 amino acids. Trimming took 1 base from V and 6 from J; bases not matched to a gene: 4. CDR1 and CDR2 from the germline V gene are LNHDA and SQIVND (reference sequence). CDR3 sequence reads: CASSIAADRAGELFF. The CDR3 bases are TGTGCCAGTAGTATAGCCGCGGACAGGGCCGGGGAGCTGTTTTTT.

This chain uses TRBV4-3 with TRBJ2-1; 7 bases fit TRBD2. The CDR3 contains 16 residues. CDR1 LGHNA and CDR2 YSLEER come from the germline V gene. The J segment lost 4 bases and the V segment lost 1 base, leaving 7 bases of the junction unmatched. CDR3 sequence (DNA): TGCGCCAGCAGCCAAGTATCCAGCGGGGATTACAATGAGCAGTTCTTC. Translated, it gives CASSQVSSGDYNEQFF.

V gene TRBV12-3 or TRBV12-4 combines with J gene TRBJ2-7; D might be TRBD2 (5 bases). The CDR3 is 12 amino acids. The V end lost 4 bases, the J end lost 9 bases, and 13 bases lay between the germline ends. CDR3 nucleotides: TGTGCCAGCAGTTCCGACGGACTGTCGCAGTACTTC. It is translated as CASSSDGLSQYF.

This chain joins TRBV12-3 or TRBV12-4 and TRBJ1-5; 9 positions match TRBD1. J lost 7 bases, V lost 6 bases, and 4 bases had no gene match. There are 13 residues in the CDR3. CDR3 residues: CASSDRGGQPQHF. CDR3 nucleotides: TGTGCCAGCAGCGACAGGGGGGGGCAGCCCCAGCATTTT.

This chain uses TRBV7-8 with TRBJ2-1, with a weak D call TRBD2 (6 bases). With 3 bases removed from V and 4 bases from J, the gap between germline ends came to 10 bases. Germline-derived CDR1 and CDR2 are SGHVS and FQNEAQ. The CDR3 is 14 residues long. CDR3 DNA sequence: TGTGCCAGCAGCTTGGGGGACTTATACAATGAGCAGTTCTTC. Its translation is CASSLGDLYNEQFF.

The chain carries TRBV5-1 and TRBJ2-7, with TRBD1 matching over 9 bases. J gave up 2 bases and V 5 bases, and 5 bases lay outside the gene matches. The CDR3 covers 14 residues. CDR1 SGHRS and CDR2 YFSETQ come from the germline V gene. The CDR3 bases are TGCGCCAGCAGACGGACAGGGGAGGCCTACGAGCAGTACTTC. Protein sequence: CASRRTGEAYEQYF.

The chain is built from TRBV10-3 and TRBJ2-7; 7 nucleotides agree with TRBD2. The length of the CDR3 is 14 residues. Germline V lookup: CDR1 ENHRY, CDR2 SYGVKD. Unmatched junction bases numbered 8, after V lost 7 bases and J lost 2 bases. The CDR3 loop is CAIKSPLAAYEQYF. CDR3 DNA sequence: TGTGCCATCAAGTCTCCGCTAGCGGCCTACGAGCAGTACTTC.

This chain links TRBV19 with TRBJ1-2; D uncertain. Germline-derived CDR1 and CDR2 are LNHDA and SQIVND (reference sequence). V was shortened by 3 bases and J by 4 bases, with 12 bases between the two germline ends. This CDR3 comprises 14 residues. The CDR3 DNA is TGTGCCAGTAGTATGGGGTCCGCCGTCTATGGCTACACCTTC. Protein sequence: CASSMGSAVYGYTF.

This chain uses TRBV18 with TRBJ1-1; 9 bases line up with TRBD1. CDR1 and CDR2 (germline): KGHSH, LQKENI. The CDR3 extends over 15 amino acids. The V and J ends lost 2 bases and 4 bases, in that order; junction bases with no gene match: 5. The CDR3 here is CASSPGDRVITEAFF. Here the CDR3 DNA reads TGTGCCAGCTCACCAGGGGACAGGGTGATCACTGAAGCTTTCTTT.

The CDR3 DNA follows: TGCGCCAGCAGCTTGAACCTAGCGGCGAACACCGGGGAGCTGTTTTTT. Its translation: CASSLNLAANTGELFF. V is TRBV5-1 and J is TRBJ2-2; 7 nucleotides align to TRBD2. J gave up 0 bases and V 1 base, and 3 bases lay outside the gene matches. This CDR3 contains 16 residues. In germline, CDR1 is SGHRS, CDR2 YFSETQ.

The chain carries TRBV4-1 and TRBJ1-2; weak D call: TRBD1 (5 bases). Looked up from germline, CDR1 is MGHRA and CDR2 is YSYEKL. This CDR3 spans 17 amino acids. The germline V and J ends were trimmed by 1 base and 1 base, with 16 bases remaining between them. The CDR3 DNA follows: TGCGCCAGCAGCCAAGCATTCACGGGACGCCTTAACTATGGCTACACCTTC. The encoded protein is CASSQAFTGRLNYGYTF.

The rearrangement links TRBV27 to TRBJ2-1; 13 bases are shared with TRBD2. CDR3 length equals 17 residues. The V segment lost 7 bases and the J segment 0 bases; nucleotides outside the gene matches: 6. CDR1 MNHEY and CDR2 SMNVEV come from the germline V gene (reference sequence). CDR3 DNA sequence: TGTGCCAGCACCCCGACTAGCGGGAGGATCTCCTACAATGAGCAGTTCTTC. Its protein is CASTPTSGRISYNEQFF.

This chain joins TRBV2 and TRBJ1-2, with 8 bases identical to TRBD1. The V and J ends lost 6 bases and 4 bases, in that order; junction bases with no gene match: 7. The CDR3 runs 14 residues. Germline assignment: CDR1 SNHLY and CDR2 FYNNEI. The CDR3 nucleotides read TGTGCCAGCAGCGGACAGGGTCCGAGCTATGGCTACACCTTC. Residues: CASSGQGPSYGYTF.

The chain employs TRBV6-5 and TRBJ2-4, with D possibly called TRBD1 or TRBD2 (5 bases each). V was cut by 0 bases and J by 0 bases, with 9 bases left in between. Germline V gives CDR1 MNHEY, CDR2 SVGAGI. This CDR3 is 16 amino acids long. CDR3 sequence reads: CASSYSIGGAKNIQYF. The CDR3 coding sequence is TGTGCCAGCAGTTACTCGATTGGGGGAGCCAAAAACATTCAGTACTTC.

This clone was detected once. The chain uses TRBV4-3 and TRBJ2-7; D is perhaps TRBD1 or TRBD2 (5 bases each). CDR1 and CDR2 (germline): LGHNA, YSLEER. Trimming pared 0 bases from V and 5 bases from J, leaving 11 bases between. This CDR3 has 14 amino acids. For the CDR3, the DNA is TGCGCCAGCAGCCAAGAAAGGGGACGCAACGAGCAGTACTTC. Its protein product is CASSQERGRNEQYF.

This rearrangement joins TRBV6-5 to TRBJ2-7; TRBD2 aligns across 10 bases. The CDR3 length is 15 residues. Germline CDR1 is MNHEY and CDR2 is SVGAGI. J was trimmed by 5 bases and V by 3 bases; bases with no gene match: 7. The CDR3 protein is CASSYSLAGVNEQYF. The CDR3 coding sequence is TGTGCCAGCAGTTATTCGCTAGCGGGAGTGAACGAGCAGTACTTC.

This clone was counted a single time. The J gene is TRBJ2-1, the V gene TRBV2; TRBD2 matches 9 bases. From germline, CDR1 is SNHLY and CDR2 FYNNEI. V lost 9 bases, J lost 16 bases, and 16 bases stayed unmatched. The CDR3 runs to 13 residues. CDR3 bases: TGTGCCAGTCCGATGAGTAGCGGGAGTAGATATTTCTTC. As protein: CASPMSSGSRYFF.

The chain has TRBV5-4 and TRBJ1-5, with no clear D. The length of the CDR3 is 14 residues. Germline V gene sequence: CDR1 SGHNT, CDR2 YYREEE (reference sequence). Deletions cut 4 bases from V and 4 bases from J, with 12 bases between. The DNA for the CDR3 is TGTGCCAGCAGCCGGATGGGCCCGAATCAGCCCCAGCATTTT. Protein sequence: CASSRMGPNQPQHF. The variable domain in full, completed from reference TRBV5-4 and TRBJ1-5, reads ETGVTQSPTHLIKTRGQQVTLRCSSQSGHNTVSWYQQALGQGPQFIFQYYREEENGRGNFPPRFSGLQFPNYSSELNVNALELDDSALYLCASSRMGPNQPQHFGDGTRLSIL.

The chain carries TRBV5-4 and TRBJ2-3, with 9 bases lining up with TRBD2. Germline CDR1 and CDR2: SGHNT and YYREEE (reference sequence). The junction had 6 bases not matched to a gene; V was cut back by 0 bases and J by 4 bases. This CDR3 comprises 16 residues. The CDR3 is CASSLAGGRASDTQYF. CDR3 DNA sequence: TGTGCCAGCAGCTTGGCGGGCGGGAGGGCTTCAGATACGCAGTATTTT.